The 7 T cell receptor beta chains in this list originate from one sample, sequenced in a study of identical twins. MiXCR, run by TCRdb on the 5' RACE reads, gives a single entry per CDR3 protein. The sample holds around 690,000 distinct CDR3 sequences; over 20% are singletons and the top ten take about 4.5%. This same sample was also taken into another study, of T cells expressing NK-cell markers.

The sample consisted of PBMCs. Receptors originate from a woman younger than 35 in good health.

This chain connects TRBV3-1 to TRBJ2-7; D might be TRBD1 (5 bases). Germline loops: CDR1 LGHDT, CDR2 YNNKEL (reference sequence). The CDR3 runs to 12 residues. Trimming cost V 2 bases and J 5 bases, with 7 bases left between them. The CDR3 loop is CASSQTRDEQYF. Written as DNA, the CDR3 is TGTGCCAGCAGCCAAACCAGGGACGAGCAGTACTTC.

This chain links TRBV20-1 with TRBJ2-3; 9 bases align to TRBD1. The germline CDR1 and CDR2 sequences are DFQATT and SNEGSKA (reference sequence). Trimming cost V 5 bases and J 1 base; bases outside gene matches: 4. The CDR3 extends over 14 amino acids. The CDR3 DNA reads TGCAGTGCTGCCAGGACAGGGGGCACAGATACGCAGTATTTT. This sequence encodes CSAARTGGTDTQYF.

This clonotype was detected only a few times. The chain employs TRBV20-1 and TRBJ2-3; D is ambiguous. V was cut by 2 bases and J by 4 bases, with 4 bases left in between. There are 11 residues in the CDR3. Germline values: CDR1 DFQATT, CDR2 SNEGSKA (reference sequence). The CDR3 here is CSARQADTQYF. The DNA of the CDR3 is TGCAGTGCTAGACAGGCAGATACGCAGTATTTT.

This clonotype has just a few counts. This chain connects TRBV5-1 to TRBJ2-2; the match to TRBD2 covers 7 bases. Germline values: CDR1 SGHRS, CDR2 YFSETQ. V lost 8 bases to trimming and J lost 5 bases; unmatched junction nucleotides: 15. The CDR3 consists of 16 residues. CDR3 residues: CASNLAVSGDTGELFF. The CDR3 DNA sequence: TGCGCCAGTAATCTGGCGGTAAGCGGGGATACCGGGGAGCTGTTTTTT.

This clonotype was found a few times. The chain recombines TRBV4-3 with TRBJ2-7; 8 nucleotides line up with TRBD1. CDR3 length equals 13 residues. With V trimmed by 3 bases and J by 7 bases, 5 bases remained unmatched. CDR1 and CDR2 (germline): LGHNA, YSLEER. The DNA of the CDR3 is TGCGCCAGCAGCCACAATCAGGGGGCTGAGCAGTACTTC. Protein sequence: CASSHNQGAEQYF.

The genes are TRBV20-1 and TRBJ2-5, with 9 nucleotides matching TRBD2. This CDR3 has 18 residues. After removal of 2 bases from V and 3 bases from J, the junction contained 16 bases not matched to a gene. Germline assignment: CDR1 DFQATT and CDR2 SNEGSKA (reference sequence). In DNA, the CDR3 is TGCAGTGCTAGATCCCCCGGCGGGAGGGCCCTCGGGAAAGAGACCCAGTACTTC. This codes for CSARSPGGRALGKETQYF.

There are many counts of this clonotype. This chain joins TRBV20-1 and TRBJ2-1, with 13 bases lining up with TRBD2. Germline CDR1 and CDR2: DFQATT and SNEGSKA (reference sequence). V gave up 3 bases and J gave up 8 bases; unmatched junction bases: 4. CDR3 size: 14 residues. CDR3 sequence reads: CSARGLAGPHEQFF. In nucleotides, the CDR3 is TGCAGTGCTAGGGGACTAGCGGGGCCCCATGAGCAGTTCTTC.